This is a list of T cell receptor beta chains from one sample in a study of cytomegalovirus exposure and HLA in healthy donors. Assay: immunoSEQ multiplex PCR; the TCRdb copy retains only in-frame clones and omits some. The table shows approximately 140,000 clones, with approximately 87% occurring only once. The sequencing sample was made of PBMCs. These receptors were taken from a man aged 18 to 30 in good health and CMV-seronegative. Each CDR3 is given with its conserved first and last residue. The order of the fields is CDR3 length, V gene, J gene, clone size, CDR3 protein. Size values are once, few and many counts, or a class for expanded clones, and some rows have none.

>14|TRBV11-1|TRBJ1-2|.
CASSYRDRGNGYTF
>14|TRBV5-1|TRBJ2-1|.
CASSPPGRGNEQFF
>12|TRBV5-1|TRBJ1-2|once
CASSLSGYGYTF
>17|TRBV11-2|TRBJ1-4|.
CASSLSRGSTTNEKLFF
>14|TRBV25-1|TRBJ2-7|.
CASSDTGGLGEQYF
>15|TRBV15|TRBJ2-1|.
CATSANGGTYNEQFF
>15|TRBV27|TRBJ2-7|few
CASSLSSGYNSEQYF
>14|TRBV5-6|TRBJ1-1|.
CASSLGAGTSEAFF
>15|TRBV7-2|TRBJ2-5|once
CASSPGDSLHGTQYF
>18|TRBV16|TRBJ1-5|.
CASSHYGGAPYSNQPQHF
>14|TRBV6-1|TRBJ1-3|.
CASSSGASGNTIYF
>14|TRBV2|TRBJ2-1|.
CASTPLRGGNEQFF
>17|TRBV5-4|TRBJ2-2|.
CASSRQLAGGNTGELFF
>17|TRBV18|TRBJ2-3|.
CASSPFLTGGDTDTQYF
>15|TRBV6-5|TRBJ2-1|few
CASSTTGEGGNEQFF
>15|TRBV6-5|TRBJ2-7|.
CASSYKGQGLREQYF
>15|TRBV2|TRBJ1-5|.
CASSASGYSNQPQHF
>15|TRBV30|TRBJ1-2|.
CAWCRFTEANYGYTF
>12|TRBV25-1|TRBJ2-4|.
CASSGGENIQYF
>14|TRBV15|TRBJ2-3|.
CATLRDRGRDTQYF
>11|TRBV25-1|TRBJ2-5|.
CASSEGETQYF
>15|TRBV7-2|TRBJ1-5|.
CASSAQTGSNQPQHF
>14|TRBV5-1|TRBJ2-1|.
CASSFLTGELEQFF
>13|TRBV10-2|TRBJ1-1|.
CASSEELYTEAFF
>17|TRBV5-4|TRBJ2-5|.
CASSPGTSGGIQETQYF
>15|TRBV5-1|TRBJ1-4|.
CASSSTGVANEKLFF
>15|TRBV5-1|TRBJ1-1|.
CASSLYGRGDTEAFF
>13|TRBV30|TRBJ2-2|.
CAWSPMNTGELFF
>13|TRBV6-6|TRBJ2-2|.
CASSYSSSGELFF
>15|TRBV27|TRBJ2-7|.
CASSDPGQGAREQYF
>15|TRBV28|TRBJ1-2|.
CASSGRGLVNYGYTF